This TCR beta chain is from a study of T-cell reconstitution after alpha-beta-depleted transplantation in children. Preparing the TCRbeta library involved the use of unique molecular identifiers. One entry per CDR3 protein, called by TCRdb with MiXCR from the PCR reads. In the table there are approximately 30,000 distinct CDR3 sequences, about 6.7% of which are singletons. This clonotype was recorded at least ten times. Its antigen is undetermined. Study findings and constraints: By about two months after transplant, alpha-beta T cells reportedly arose from several hundred graft clones that had expanded. There were some patients whose high TCRbeta diversity at day 60 came from surviving recipient T cells and thymic progenitors. One year after transplant, T-cell counts and diversity came mostly from newly produced T cells.

The sequencing here drew on peripheral blood, taken 60 days after TCRalphabeta/CD19-depleted stem cell transplant. This receptor was identified in a child younger than two who had a stem cell transplant for acute myeloid leukemia, so the T cells may come from the graft donor.

In DNA, the CDR3 is TGTGCCAGCAGCCCTCGGCCGGGGACCCAGTACTTC. Its translation is CASSPRPGTQYF. V is TRBV9 and J is TRBJ2-5, with D uncertain. V was pared by 4 bases and J by 7 bases, with 11 bases between. CDR3 length: 12 residues. The germline CDR1 and CDR2 sequences are SGDLS and YYNGEE.